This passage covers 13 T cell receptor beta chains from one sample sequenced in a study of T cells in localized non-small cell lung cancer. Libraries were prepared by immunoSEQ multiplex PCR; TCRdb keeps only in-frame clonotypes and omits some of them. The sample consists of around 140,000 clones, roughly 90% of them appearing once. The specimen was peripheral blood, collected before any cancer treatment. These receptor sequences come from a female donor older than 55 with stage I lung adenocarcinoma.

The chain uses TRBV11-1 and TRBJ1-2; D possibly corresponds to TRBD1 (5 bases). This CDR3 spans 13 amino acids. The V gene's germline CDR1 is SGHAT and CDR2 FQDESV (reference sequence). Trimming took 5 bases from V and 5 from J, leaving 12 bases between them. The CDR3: CASSPAGRYGYTF. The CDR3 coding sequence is TGTGCCAGCAGCCCCGCAGGGAGGTATGGCTACACCTTC.

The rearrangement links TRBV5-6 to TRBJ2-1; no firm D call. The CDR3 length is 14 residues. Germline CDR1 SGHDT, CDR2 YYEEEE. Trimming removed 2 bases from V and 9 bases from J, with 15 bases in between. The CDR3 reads CASSFSGWVSEQFF. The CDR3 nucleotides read TGTGCCAGCAGCTTCTCCGGGTGGGTAAGTGAGCAGTTCTTC. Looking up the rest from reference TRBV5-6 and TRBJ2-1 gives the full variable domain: DAGVTQSPTHLIKTRGQQVTLRCSPKSGHDTVSWYQQALGQGPQFIFQYYEEEERQRGNFPDRFSGHQFPNYSSELNVNALLLGDSALYLCASSFSGWVSEQFFGPGTRLTVL.

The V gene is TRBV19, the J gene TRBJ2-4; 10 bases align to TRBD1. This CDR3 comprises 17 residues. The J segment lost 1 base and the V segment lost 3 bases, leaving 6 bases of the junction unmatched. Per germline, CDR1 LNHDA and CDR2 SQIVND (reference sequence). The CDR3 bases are TGTGCCAGTAGTATCCCGACAGGGGGCGCGGCCAAAAACATTCAGTACTTC. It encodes CASSIPTGGAAKNIQYF.

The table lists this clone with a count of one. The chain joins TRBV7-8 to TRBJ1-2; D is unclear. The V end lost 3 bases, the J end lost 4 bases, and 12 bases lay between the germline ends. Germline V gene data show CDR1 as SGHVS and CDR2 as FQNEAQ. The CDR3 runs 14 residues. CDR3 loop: CASSLNSDFYGYTF. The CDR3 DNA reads TGTGCCAGCAGCTTGAACAGCGATTTCTATGGCTACACCTTC.

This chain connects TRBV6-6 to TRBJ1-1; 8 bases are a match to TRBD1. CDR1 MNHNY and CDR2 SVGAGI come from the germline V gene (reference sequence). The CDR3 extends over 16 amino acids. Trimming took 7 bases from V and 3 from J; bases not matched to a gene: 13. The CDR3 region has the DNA TGTGCCAGCATTTCCGGGACAGGTGCTGTGTACACTGAAGCTTTCTTT. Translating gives CASISGTGAVYTEAFF.

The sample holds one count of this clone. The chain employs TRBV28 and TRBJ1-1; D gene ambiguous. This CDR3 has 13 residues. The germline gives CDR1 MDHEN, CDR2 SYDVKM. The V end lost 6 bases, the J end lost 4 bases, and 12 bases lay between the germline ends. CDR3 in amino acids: CASSPWLGTEAFF. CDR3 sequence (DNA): TGTGCCAGCAGCCCGTGGTTGGGCACTGAAGCTTTCTTT.

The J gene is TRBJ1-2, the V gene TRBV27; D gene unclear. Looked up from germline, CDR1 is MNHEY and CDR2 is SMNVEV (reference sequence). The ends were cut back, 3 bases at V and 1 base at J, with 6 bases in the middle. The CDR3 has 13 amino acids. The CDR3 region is CASSFSLNYGYTF. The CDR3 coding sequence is TGTGCCAGCAGTTTTAGCCTTAACTATGGCTACACCTTC.

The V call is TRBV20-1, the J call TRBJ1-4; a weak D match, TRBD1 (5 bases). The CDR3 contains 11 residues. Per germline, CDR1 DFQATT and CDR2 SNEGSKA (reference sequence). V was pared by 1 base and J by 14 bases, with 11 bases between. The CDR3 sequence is CSARGDFSLFF. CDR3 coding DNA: TGCAGTGCTAGAGGGGACTTCTCCCTGTTTTTT.

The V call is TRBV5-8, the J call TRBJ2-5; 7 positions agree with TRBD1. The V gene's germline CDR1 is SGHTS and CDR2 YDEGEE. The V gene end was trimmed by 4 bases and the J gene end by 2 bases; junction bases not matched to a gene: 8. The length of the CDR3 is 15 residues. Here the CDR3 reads CASSPQGRQQETQYF. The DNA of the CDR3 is TGTGCCAGCAGCCCACAGGGGCGCCAGCAAGAGACCCAGTACTTC. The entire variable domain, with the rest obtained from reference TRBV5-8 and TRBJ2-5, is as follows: EAGVTQSPTHLIKTRGQQATLRCSPISGHTSVYWYQQALGLGLQFLLWYDEGEERNRGNFPPRFSGRQFPNYSSELNVNALELEDSALYLCASSPQGRQQETQYFGPGTRLLVL.

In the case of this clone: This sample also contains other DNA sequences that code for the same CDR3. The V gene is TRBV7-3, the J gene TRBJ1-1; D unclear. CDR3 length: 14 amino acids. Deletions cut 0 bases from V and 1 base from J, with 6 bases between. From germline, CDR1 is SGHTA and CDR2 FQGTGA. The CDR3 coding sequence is TGTGCCAGCAGCTTAACAGGGCGGAACACTGAAGCTTTCTTT. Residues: CASSLTGRNTEAFF.

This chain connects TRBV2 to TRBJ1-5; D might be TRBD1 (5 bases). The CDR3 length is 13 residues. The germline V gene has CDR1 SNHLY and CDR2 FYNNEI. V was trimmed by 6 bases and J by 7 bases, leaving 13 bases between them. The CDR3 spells CASRSGEGQPQHF. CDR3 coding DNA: TGTGCCAGCAGGAGTGGGGAGGGGCAGCCCCAGCATTTT.

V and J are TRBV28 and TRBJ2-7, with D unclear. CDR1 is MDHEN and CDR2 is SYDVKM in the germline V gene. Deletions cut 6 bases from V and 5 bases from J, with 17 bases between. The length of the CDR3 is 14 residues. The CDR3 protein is CASSLPGRVNEQYF. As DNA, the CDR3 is TGTGCCAGCAGCTTACCCGGACGGGTGAACGAGCAGTACTTC.

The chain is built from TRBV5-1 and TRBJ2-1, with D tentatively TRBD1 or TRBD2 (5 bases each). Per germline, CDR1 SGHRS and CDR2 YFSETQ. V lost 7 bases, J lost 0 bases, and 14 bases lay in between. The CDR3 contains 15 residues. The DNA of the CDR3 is TGCGCCAGCGGGGGAACTTGGAGCTCCTACAATGAGCAGTTCTTC. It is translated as CASGGTWSSYNEQFF.